The 27 T cell receptor beta chains below were found in one sample sequenced in a study of cytomegalovirus exposure and HLA in healthy donors. 13 Jbeta primers and 60 Vbeta primers were used for the PCR. Assay used: immunoSEQ multiplex PCR; TCRdb lists only in-frame clones, some missing. This table has roughly 110,000 clones, 74% appearing once. The sequenced sample consisted of PBMCs. The source is a woman between 35 and 50 years old in good health and CMV-seropositive.

CDR3 amino acids: CASSQVGGGLSYTF. The CDR3 DNA reads TGTGCCAGCAGCCAAGTCGGAGGGGGCCTCAGCTACACCTTC. J is TRBJ1-2 and V is TRBV7-2, with 7 bases aligning to TRBD1. The CDR3 runs 14 residues. Germline V CDR1 and CDR2: SGHTA, FQGNSA. Trimming removed 5 bases from V and 9 bases from J; junction bases left unmatched: 12.

The chain couples TRBV6-1 to TRBJ1-1, with D unresolved. Germline V gene lookup returns CDR1 MNHNS and CDR2 SASEGT. The CDR3 extends over 12 amino acids. The V gene lost 4 bases and the J gene lost 10 bases, with 13 bases spanning the gap. Here the CDR3 reads CASSAKVLGAFF. Written as DNA, the CDR3 is TGTGCCAGCAGTGCGAAGGTCCTAGGAGCTTTCTTT.

Notes on this clone: This CDR3 fails to terminate in the conserved phenylalanine or tryptophan, so it likely reflects a read error. It is unclear where the CDR3 begins or ends on the DNA, so no DNA is shown, and the CDR3 is as TCRdb lists it. This CDR3 is CASSPTGFR. This sequence joins TRBV6-7 and TRBJ2-3; TRBD1, as called in the table, went unchecked against the DNA. TRBV6-7 carries the ORF label, with uncertain function. The CDR3 has 9 amino acids, counting both end residues.

V usage is TRBV6-5 and J usage is TRBJ2-2; 13 bases are shared with TRBD2. Germline V gives CDR1 MNHEY, CDR2 SVGAGI. This CDR3 contains 15 residues. The ends lost 7 bases at V and 7 bases at J; junction bases unmatched: 6. CDR3 amino acids: CASTTSGGAHGELFF. CDR3 DNA: TGTGCCAGCACCACTAGCGGGGGGGCCCACGGGGAGCTGTTTTTT.

The rearrangement links TRBV28 to TRBJ1-5; D possibly corresponds to TRBD1 (6 bases). With 6 bases removed from V and 3 bases from J, the gap between germline ends came to 12 bases. Germline V gene sequence: CDR1 MDHEN, CDR2 SYDVKM. The CDR3 is 14 amino acids. CDR3 nucleotides: TGTGCCAGCAGAGTACAGGGAACCAATCAGCCCCAGCATTTT. As protein: CASRVQGTNQPQHF. Combining the CDR3 with reference TRBV28 and TRBJ1-5 gives the whole variable domain DVKVTQSSRYLVKRTGEKVFLECVQDMDHENMFWYRQDPGLGLRLIYFSYDVKMKEKGDIPEGYSVSREKKERFSLILESASTNQTSMYLCASRVQGTNQPQHFGDGTRLSIL.

The chain links TRBV2 to TRBJ2-7, with a weak D call TRBD1 (6 bases). This CDR3 is built from 15 residues. Per the germline V gene, CDR1 is SNHLY and CDR2 is FYNNEI. Trimming removed 1 base at V and 4 bases at J, with 14 bases between. CDR3 nucleotide sequence: TGTGCCAGCAGTGAAGTACAGGGTAAAAAATACGAGCAGTACTTC. Encoded protein: CASSEVQGKKYEQYF.

V is TRBV10-2 and J is TRBJ2-7, with D perhaps matching TRBD2 (6 bases). The V end lost 10 bases, the J end lost 3 bases, and 16 bases lay between the germline ends. The V gene's germline CDR1 is WSHSY and CDR2 SAAADI. The CDR3 consists of 13 residues. This CDR3 is CATKEGIDYEQYF. DNA of the CDR3: TGCGCCACCAAGGAGGGGATTGACTACGAGCAGTACTTC.

The V call is TRBV6-5, the J call TRBJ1-4, with D uncertain. Trimming shortened V by 4 bases and J by 8 bases, and 20 bases separated the two germline ends. Germline loops: CDR1 MNHEY, CDR2 SVGAGI. The CDR3 is 16 amino acids. CDR3 sequence: CASSLSGKNLGEKLFF. Here the CDR3 DNA reads TGTGCCAGCAGTTTATCCGGGAAAAATCTTGGCGAAAAACTGTTTTTT.

The chain carries TRBV15 and TRBJ1-1; no clear D gene. Germline loops: CDR1 LNHNV, CDR2 YYDKDF (reference sequence). The CDR3 is 14 amino acids. Trimming took off 3 bases at V and 6 bases at J, with 14 bases between the two ends. This chain's CDR3 is CATSSAATVSEAFF. CDR3 bases: TGTGCCACCAGCAGTGCTGCCACTGTCTCTGAAGCTTTCTTT.

The chain recombines TRBV4-1 with TRBJ2-1; 9 bases are a match to TRBD2. The V and J ends lost 4 bases and 8 bases, in that order; junction bases with no gene match: 9. This CDR3 is 15 amino acids long. From germline, CDR1 is MGHRA and CDR2 YSYEKL. The CDR3 coding sequence is TGCGCCAGCAGCCCCGGGACTAGCCAAAGGGATGAGCAGTTCTTC. Amino acids: CASSPGTSQRDEQFF.

This sequence joins TRBV15 and TRBJ1-2, with D maybe TRBD1 (5 bases). The germline CDR1 and CDR2 sequences are LNHNV and YYDKDF (reference sequence). The CDR3 loop spans 15 amino acids. Trimming removed 2 bases at V and 7 bases at J, with 17 bases between. CDR3 in DNA: TGTGCCACCAGCAGACAAACCGGGACTTCGCCTGGCTACACCTTC. Amino acids: CATSRQTGTSPGYTF. The full variable domain, completed using reference TRBV15 and TRBJ1-2, is DAMVIQNPRYQVTQFGKPVTLSCSQTLNHNVMYWYQQKSSQAPKLLFHYYDKDFNNEADTPDNFQSRRPNTSFCFLDIRSPGLGDTAMYLCATSRQTGTSPGYTFGSGTRLTVV.

The J gene is TRBJ1-2, the V gene TRBV7-2, with a weak D call TRBD1 (6 bases). The V and J ends lost 5 bases and 6 bases respectively, with 16 bases between them. The V gene's germline CDR1 is SGHTA and CDR2 FQGNSA. There are 14 residues in the CDR3. CDR3 DNA sequence: TGTGCCAGCAGCGTACACAGGGTCCGAGATGGCTACACCTTC. Translated: CASSVHRVRDGYTF.

The chain joins TRBV29-1 to TRBJ2-3, with D perhaps matching TRBD1 (5 bases). CDR1 and CDR2 (germline): SQVTM, ANQGSEA. This CDR3 is built from 13 residues. Trimming took off 8 bases at V and 3 bases at J, with 15 bases between the two ends. DNA of the CDR3: TGCAGCTTCAATAGGGGTCTGACAGATACGCAGTATTTT. Residues: CSFNRGLTDTQYF.

Of note for this clone: The junction differs from germline at one of its ends, possibly a read error. The chain joins TRBV7-7 to TRBJ2-5; perhaps TRBD1 as D (6 bases). CDR3 size: 12 residues. CDR1 is SSHAT, CDR2 FNYEAQ, per germline (reference sequence). The CDR3: CASSGQLETQYF. CDR3 DNA: TGTGCTAGCAGCGGACAGTTGGAGACCCAGTACTTC.

V and J are TRBV25-1 and TRBJ2-1; TRBD2 aligns across 11 bases. The CDR3 covers 13 residues. Germline-derived CDR1 and CDR2 are MGHDK and SYGVNS. V shed 8 bases and J 7 bases; nucleotides not matched to a gene: 4. The CDR3 loop is CASAPSGGNEQFF. CDR3 DNA sequence: TGTGCCAGCGCGCCTAGCGGGGGGAATGAGCAGTTCTTC. The whole variable domain, filled in from reference TRBV25-1 and TRBJ2-1, reads EADIYQTPRYLVIGTGKKITLECSQTMGHDKMYWYQQDPGMELHLIHYSYGVNSTEKGDLSSESTVSRIRTEHFPLTLESARPSHTSQYLCASAPSGGNEQFFGPGTRLTVL.

The genes are TRBV18 and TRBJ1-6; 11 nucleotides align to TRBD1. CDR3 size: 16 residues. Germline V gene data show CDR1 as KGHSH and CDR2 as LQKENI. With V trimmed by 5 bases and J by 9 bases, 9 bases remained unmatched. DNA of the CDR3: TGTGCCAGCTCAGGACAGGGGGCGCGGGTGGTTTCACCCCTCCACTTT. It translates to CASSGQGARVVSPLHF.

The chain carries TRBV19 and TRBJ1-4; TRBD1 matches at 9 bases. Trimming at V came to 6 bases and at J to 2 bases, leaving 7 bases not matched to a gene. This CDR3 contains 16 residues. Germline V lookup: CDR1 LNHDA, CDR2 SQIVND (reference sequence). The CDR3 nucleotides are TGTGCCAGTAGCATCACAGGGGGCGATACTAATGAAAAACTGTTTTTT. Protein: CASSITGGDTNEKLFF. Supplemented by reference TRBV19 and TRBJ1-4, the full variable domain reads DGGITQSPKYLFRKEGQNVTLSCEQNLNHDAMYWYRQDPGQGLRLIYYSQIVNDFQKGDIAEGYSVSREKKESFPLTVTSAQKNPTAFYLCASSITGGDTNEKLFFGSGTQLSVL.

The chain has TRBV30 and TRBJ2-1, with TRBD2 identical over 9 bases. Per germline, CDR1 GTSNPN and CDR2 SVGIG (reference sequence). The CDR3 consists of 15 residues. The V and J ends lost 1 base and 8 bases, in that order; junction bases with no gene match: 9. The CDR3 region is CAWSEGGGALDEQFF. The CDR3 nucleotides are TGTGCCTGGAGTGAAGGCGGGGGGGCCCTGGATGAGCAGTTCTTC.

This clone was detected a few times. The chain has TRBV4-1 and TRBJ1-5, with D perhaps TRBD1 (6 bases). The CDR3 covers 16 residues. V lost 0 bases and J 2 bases, leaving 11 bases between the germline ends. Germline values: CDR1 MGHRA, CDR2 YSYEKL. DNA of the CDR3: TGCGCCAGCAGCCAAGATGGGTACAGGGGCAATCAGCCCCAGCATTTT. As protein: CASSQDGYRGNQPQHF.

The chain carries TRBV6-6 and TRBJ1-4, with a weak D call TRBD1 (5 bases). Trimming cost V 4 bases and J 2 bases, with 8 bases left between them. The CDR3 sequence is 14 residues long. The germline CDR1 and CDR2 sequences are MNHNY and SVGAGI (reference sequence). The CDR3 spells CASSSRVTNEKLFF. CDR3 coding DNA: TGTGCCAGCAGTTCCAGGGTCACTAATGAAAAACTGTTTTTT.

The chain joins TRBV7-9 to TRBJ1-6; D not resolved. Germline V gives CDR1 SEHNR, CDR2 FQNEAQ (reference sequence). Trimming left V 4 bases short and J 8 bases short, with 3 bases between. This CDR3 contains 11 residues. The CDR3 sequence is CASSSDSPLHF. CDR3 sequence (DNA): TGTGCCAGCAGCTCCGATTCACCCCTCCACTTT.

The V gene is TRBV28, the J gene TRBJ1-1; 7 bases agree with TRBD1. Germline V lookup: CDR1 MDHEN, CDR2 SYDVKM. After removal of 6 bases from V and 4 bases from J, the junction contained 2 bases not matched to a gene. The CDR3 is 12 residues long. CDR3 protein: CASRAGGTEAFF. The CDR3 DNA sequence: TGTGCCAGCAGGGCAGGGGGCACTGAAGCTTTCTTT.

J is TRBJ1-1 and V is TRBV9; D is uncertain. Germline V gene sequence: CDR1 SGDLS, CDR2 YYNGEE. The CDR3 is 14 residues long. Trimming removed 1 base at V and 5 bases at J, with 12 bases between. CDR3 sequence (DNA): TGTGCCAGCAGCGTATCGAGTAGGGAGACTGAAGCTTTCTTT. Its protein product is CASSVSSRETEAFF.

This clone was recorded only once. The V and J genes are TRBV29-1 and TRBJ2-5, with 7 bases lining up with TRBD1. Germline values: CDR1 SQVTM, CDR2 ANQGSEA. V lost 6 bases to trimming and J lost 0 bases; unmatched junction nucleotides: 4. The CDR3 spans 13 residues. The CDR3 sequence is CSVLDRYQETQYF. The CDR3 DNA reads TGCAGCGTGTTGGACAGGTACCAAGAGACCCAGTACTTC.

In its sample, this clone was seen once. V usage is TRBV5-4 and J usage is TRBJ1-6; 9 bases align to TRBD1. The germline CDR1 and CDR2 sequences are SGHNT and YYREEE (reference sequence). The V gene end was trimmed by 3 bases and the J gene end by 8 bases; junction bases not matched to a gene: 6. CDR3 length equals 15 residues. The CDR3 spells CASSSLGQGDSPLHF. The DNA for the CDR3 is TGTGCCAGCAGCTCGCTGGGACAGGGCGATTCACCCCTCCACTTT.

This sequence joins TRBV5-4 and TRBJ2-2, with a possible D match to TRBD1 (6 bases). Trimming removed 4 bases at V and 4 bases at J, with 17 bases between. The germline V gene has CDR1 SGHNT and CDR2 YYREEE (reference sequence). The CDR3 extends over 16 amino acids. The DNA of the CDR3 is TGTGCCAGCAGCATTGGACAGCCCCTGGGCACCGGGGAGCTGTTTTTT. This sequence encodes CASSIGQPLGTGELFF.

The genes are TRBV6-5 and TRBJ1-2, with D possibly matching TRBD1 (6 bases). Trimming took off 7 bases at V and 7 bases at J, with 19 bases between the two ends. There are 14 residues in the CDR3. CDR1 MNHEY and CDR2 SVGAGI come from the germline V gene. The CDR3 coding sequence is TGTGCCAGCAAAAGGGGGGGAGATATCCCTGGCTACACCTTC. Protein product: CASKRGGDIPGYTF.